This T cell receptor (beta chain) was obtained from a study of breast tumors, draining lymph nodes, adjacent tissues. Study observations and caveats: Data fit most tumor T cells coming from lymph node, expanding in tumor. Compared with lymph nodes, tumors were less diverse; compared with nontumor tissue, more.

Germline CDR1 is DFQATT and CDR2 is SNEGSKA (reference sequence). CDR3 length equals 14 residues. The V end lost 4 bases, the J end lost 6 bases, and 18 bases lay between the germline ends. This clonotype has ten or more counts. Its antigen is unknown. Samples came from axillary lymph nodes draining the breast cancer. MiXCR was run by TCRdb on the multiplex PCR reads, yielding one entry per CDR3 protein. The table has some 200,000 distinct CDR3 sequences, 25% to 40% seen once. The clonotype originates from a female donor with breast cancer. Some clones in this sample may be carry-over from other donors' samples. Sequenced sample: axillary lymph node tissue. The chain employs TRBV20-1 and TRBJ1-2, with a possible D match to TRBD1 (6 bases). As DNA, the CDR3 is TGCAGTGCTACCCTCCAACCGGGGGGCGATGGCTACACCTTC. Its translation is CSATLQPGGDGYTF.